The 23 T cell receptor beta chains given below trace back to one sample, sequenced in a study of T-cell reconstitution after alpha-beta-depleted transplantation in children. Unique molecular identifiers tagged the TCRbeta library. TCRdb passed the PCR reads through MiXCR, listing each CDR3 protein once. Seen here are 640,000 or so distinct CDR3 sequences, around 17% observed once, and the top ten hold over 0.95%. The input for sequencing was PBMCs from the stem cell graft donor, taken from the stem cell graft. The source of these receptors is a human donor who donated a stem cell graft to a child with acute myeloid leukemia.

J is TRBJ2-7 and V is TRBV7-9; D gene uncertain. Per germline, CDR1 SEHNR and CDR2 FQNEAQ (reference sequence). This CDR3 contains 13 residues. V lost 9 bases, J lost 0 bases, and 12 bases lay in between. DNA of the CDR3: TGTGCCAGTGCCGGGCAGGACTCCTACGAGCAGTACGTC. Protein sequence: CASAGQDSYEQYV.

This clonotype has ten or more counts. J is TRBJ1-5 and V is TRBV29-1, with D unresolved. There are 16 residues in the CDR3. Germline V gene sequence: CDR1 SQVTM, CDR2 ANQGSEA. Trimming cost V 0 bases and J 1 base, with 13 bases left between them. The CDR3 protein is CSVEDVGTMSNQPQHF. The CDR3 nucleotides read TGCAGCGTTGAAGATGTGGGCACTATGAGCAATCAGCCCCAGCATTTT.

This clonotype was picked up many times. This sequence joins TRBV12-3 or TRBV12-4 and TRBJ2-2, with unresolved D. The CDR3 covers 12 residues. With 6 bases removed from V and 6 bases from J, the gap between germline ends came to 8 bases. The CDR3 bases are TGTGCCAGCAGCCTTGTGGCCGGGGAGCTGTTTTTT. Amino acid sequence: CASSLVAGELFF.

The V and J genes are TRBV5-8 and TRBJ2-7; D uncertain. V was shortened by 2 bases and J by 2 bases, with 11 bases between the two germline ends. The CDR3 covers 14 residues. Germline lookup yields CDR1 SGHTS and CDR2 YDEGEE. The CDR3 DNA reads TGTGCCAGCAGCTTACCTCACGGAGCCTACGAGCAGTACGTC. It codes for CASSLPHGAYEQYV.

This clonotype was counted at least ten times. The CDR3 protein is CASSLKGDGNQPQHF. The CDR3, as DNA: TGTGCCAGCAGCTTAAAAGGGGATGGCAATCAGCCCCAGCATTTT. The V call is TRBV11-2, the J call TRBJ1-5, with D possibly matching TRBD1 (5 bases). CDR1 SGHAT and CDR2 FQNNGV come from the germline V gene. CDR3 size: 15 residues. Trimming shortened V by 2 bases and J by 2 bases, and 10 bases separated the two germline ends. The entire variable domain, with the rest obtained from reference TRBV11-2 and TRBJ1-5, is as follows: EAGVAQSPRYKIIEKRQSVAFWCNPISGHATLYWYQQILGQGPKLLIQFQNNGVVDDSQLPKDRFSAERLKGVDSTLKIQPAKLEDSAVYLCASSLKGDGNQPQHFGDGTRLSIL.

This clonotype was detected a few times. V gene TRBV6-1 combines with J gene TRBJ2-2; 8 nucleotides agree with TRBD1. CDR1 and CDR2 from the germline V gene are MNHNS and SASEGT. The CDR3 is 14 residues long. V shed 7 bases and J 6 bases; nucleotides not matched to a gene: 7. CDR3 nucleotide sequence: TGTGCCAGCACTCCGACAGGGGAGGCCGGGGAGCTGTTTTTT. It encodes CASTPTGEAGELFF.

This clonotype occurred a few times. This chain links TRBV7-2 with TRBJ2-5, with a tentative D call TRBD2 (6 bases). V was shortened by 6 bases and J by 5 bases, with 22 bases between the two germline ends. Germline-derived CDR1 and CDR2 are SGHTA and FQGNSA. The CDR3 contains 16 residues. Written as DNA, the CDR3 is TGTGCCAGCAGTGGGGGAGCGGGCGTCATCCGGGAGACCCAGTACTTC. It specifies CASSGGAGVIRETQYF.

This clonotype was counted at least ten times. The V and J genes are TRBV7-2 and TRBJ1-5; weak D call: TRBD1 (5 bases). The CDR3 extends over 14 amino acids. The germline gives CDR1 SGHTA, CDR2 FQGNSA. V lost 2 bases and J 1 base, leaving 6 bases between the germline ends. The CDR3 DNA reads TGTGCCAGCAGCTTATGGGGGAGCAATCAGCCCCAGCATTTT. Its protein is CASSLWGSNQPQHF.

This clonotype was detected ten times or more. The chain has TRBV20-1 and TRBJ2-7; TRBD1 matches at 8 bases. Germline V lookup: CDR1 DFQATT, CDR2 SNEGSKA (reference sequence). J gave up 4 bases and V 6 bases, and 11 bases lay outside the gene matches. The CDR3 spans 14 residues. CDR3 region: CSARTGTGSYEQYF. The CDR3 DNA is TGCAGTGCCCGTACAGGGACAGGATCTTACGAGCAGTACTTC.

This clonotype was counted at least ten times. J is TRBJ1-5 and V is TRBV20-1, with TRBD1 as a possible D gene (6 bases). Between the trimmed V and J ends, which lost 1 base and 2 bases, there was a span of 15 bases. Germline loops: CDR1 DFQATT, CDR2 SNEGSKA (reference sequence). The CDR3 loop spans 16 amino acids. This CDR3 reads CSARATNRDRNQPQHF. The CDR3 region has the DNA TGCAGTGCTAGAGCCACCAACAGGGATCGCAATCAGCCCCAGCATTTT.

V and J are TRBV10-1 and TRBJ2-3, with D perhaps TRBD2 (6 bases). Germline V CDR1 and CDR2: WNHNN, SYGVQD (reference sequence). The CDR3 is 15 residues long. Trimming removed 0 bases from V and 5 bases from J, with 12 bases in between. For the CDR3, the DNA is TGCGCCAGCAGTGAGTCGTGGGGGGACGGAGATACGCAGTATTTT. It specifies CASSESWGDGDTQYF.

This clonotype was picked up many times. The chain recombines TRBV4-2 with TRBJ2-1; 8 positions match TRBD2. The length of the CDR3 is 16 residues. Germline-derived CDR1 and CDR2 are LGHNA and YNFKEQ. The V segment lost 1 base and the J segment 10 bases; nucleotides outside the gene matches: 12. For the CDR3, the DNA is TGTGCCAGCAGCCAAGCCCTAAAATTAAGACTAGCGGAGCAGTTCTTC. It encodes CASSQALKLRLAEQFF.

This clonotype was detected ten times or more. The genes are TRBV6-5 and TRBJ2-2; D tentatively reads TRBD1 or TRBD2 (5 bases each). CDR1 is MNHEY, CDR2 SVGAGI, per germline. CDR3 size: 12 residues. Trimming pared 7 bases from V and 7 bases from J, leaving 10 bases between. The chain's CDR3 is CASTRGDGELFF. In DNA, the CDR3 is TGTGCCAGCACCAGAGGGGACGGGGAGCTGTTTTTT.

The V gene is TRBV7-8, the J gene TRBJ2-1, with 7 bases aligning to TRBD1. CDR1 is SGHVS, CDR2 FQNEAQ, per germline. With 5 bases clipped from V and 0 bases from J, the junction kept 7 bases outside the gene matches. CDR3 length equals 16 residues. The DNA for the CDR3 is TGTGCCAGCAGCCGCGACAGGGCTAGCTCCTACAATGAGCAGTTCTTC. This codes for CASSRDRASSYNEQFF. The complete variable domain, with remaining parts taken from reference TRBV7-8 and TRBJ2-1, reads GAGVSQSPRYKVAKRGQDVALRCDPISGHVSLFWYQQALGQGPEFLTYFQNEAQLDKSGLPSDRFFAERPEGSVSTLKIQRTQQEDSAVYLCASSRDRASSYNEQFFGPGTRLTVL.

This clonotype has just a few counts. V is TRBV27 and J is TRBJ2-3, with 11 bases fitting TRBD2. Germline V lookup: CDR1 MNHEY, CDR2 SMNVEV (reference sequence). V trimming: 2 bases; J trimming: 2 bases; junction bases outside the gene matches: 6. The CDR3 loop spans 17 amino acids. The CDR3 DNA reads as TGTGCCAGCAGTTTAATGGCTAGCGGGGGGCTCACAGATACGCAGTATTTT. This gives the protein CASSLMASGGLTDTQYF.

This clonotype was picked up many times. The DNA for the CDR3 is TGCGCCAGCAGCTACGGCGGACCCCTCCACTTT. It yields the protein CASSYGGPLHF. This chain connects TRBV5-1 to TRBJ1-6; D remains ambiguous. Per the germline V gene, CDR1 is SGHRS and CDR2 is YFSETQ. Trimming took off 3 bases at V and 12 bases at J, with 7 bases between the two ends. This CDR3 is built from 11 residues. Combining the CDR3 with reference TRBV5-1 and TRBJ1-6 gives the whole variable domain KAGVTQTPRYLIKTRGQQVTLSCSPISGHRSVSWYQQTPGQGLQFLFEYFSETQRNKGNFPGRFSGRQFSNSRSEMNVSTLELGDSALYLCASSYGGPLHFGNGTRLTVT.

V and J are TRBV25-1 and TRBJ2-3; unclear D gene. V lost 7 bases and J lost 5, with 7 bases in between. Per germline, CDR1 MGHDK and CDR2 SYGVNS. The length of the CDR3 is 11 residues. Here the CDR3 reads CASILGDTQYF. As DNA, the CDR3 is TGTGCCAGCATATTGGGAGATACGCAGTATTTT.

This clonotype has a count of ten or more. The V gene is TRBV20-1, the J gene TRBJ2-1; 9 bases fit TRBD1. The CDR3 loop spans 14 amino acids. Germline V gene data show CDR1 as DFQATT and CDR2 as SNEGSKA (reference sequence). After removal of 0 bases from V and 8 bases from J, the junction contained 5 bases not matched to a gene. The CDR3 bases are TGCAGTGCTAGAGAGGGACAGGGAATAGATGAGCAGTTCTTC. Protein: CSAREGQGIDEQFF.

This clonotype showed up many times. The chain recombines TRBV13 with TRBJ2-5; tentatively, D is TRBD1 (6 bases). Per the germline V gene, CDR1 is PRHDT and CDR2 is FYEKMQ (reference sequence). The ends were cut back, 1 base at V and 2 bases at J, with 20 bases in the middle. This CDR3 has 18 residues. CDR3 residues: CASSLALTGIPVQETQYF. The CDR3 nucleotides read TGTGCCAGCAGCTTAGCGTTGACAGGTATCCCCGTGCAAGAGACCCAGTACTTC. Full variable domain (outside the CDR3, taken from reference TRBV13 and TRBJ2-5): AAGVIQSPRHLIKEKRETATLKCYPIPRHDTVYWYQQGPGQDPQFLISFYEKMQSDKGSIPDRFSAQQFSDYHSELNMSSLELGDSALYFCASSLALTGIPVQETQYFGPGTRLLVL.

This clonotype was seen a few times. This rearrangement joins TRBV7-6 to TRBJ1-1; D possibly corresponds to TRBD1 (5 bases). The germline CDR1 and CDR2 sequences are SGHVS and FNYEAQ. The CDR3 extends over 15 amino acids. Trimming took off 4 bases at V and 0 bases at J, with 12 bases between the two ends. The CDR3 sequence is CASSSREGLNTEAFF. Written as DNA, the CDR3 is TGTGCCAGCAGCTCCAGGGAGGGGTTGAACACTGAAGCTTTCTTT. The entire variable domain, with the rest obtained from reference TRBV7-6 and TRBJ1-1, is as follows: GAGVSQSPRYKVTKRGQDVALRCDPISGHVSLYWYRQALGQGPEFLTYFNYEAQQDKSGLPNDRFSAERPEGSISTLTIQRTEQRDSAMYRCASSSREGLNTEAFFGQGTRLTVV.

This clonotype showed up many times. J is TRBJ1-1 and V is TRBV9; no firm D call. The CDR3 is made up of 13 amino acids. CDR1 is SGDLS and CDR2 is YYNGEE in the germline V gene. V was shortened by 0 bases and J by 5 bases, with 8 bases between the two germline ends. In DNA, the CDR3 is TGTGCCAGCAGCGTAGAGGGTTTAACTGAAGCTTTCTTT. Its translation: CASSVEGLTEAFF.

The rearrangement links TRBV7-9 to TRBJ2-3; D tentatively reads TRBD1 or TRBD2 (5 bases each). This CDR3 contains 16 residues. V lost 4 bases and J lost 1, with 15 bases in between. Germline-derived CDR1 and CDR2 are SEHNR and FQNEAQ (reference sequence). As DNA, the CDR3 is TGTGCCAGCAGCTCGTCACGGGACCGACGCACAGATACGCAGTATTTT. It translates to CASSSSRDRRTDTQYF. The whole variable domain, remainder taken from reference TRBV7-9 and TRBJ2-3, is DTGVSQNPRHKITKRGQNVTFRCDPISEHNRLYWYRQTLGQGPEFLTYFQNEAQLEKSRLLSDRFSAERPKGSFSTLEIQRTEQGDSAMYLCASSSSRDRRTDTQYFGPGTRLTVL.

The sample holds many counts of this clonotype. The rearrangement joins TRBV6-5 to TRBJ2-4; TRBD1 or TRBD2 may be the D gene (5 bases each). CDR1 is MNHEY and CDR2 is SVGAGI in the germline V gene. Trimming pared 2 bases from V and 7 bases from J, leaving 18 bases between. This CDR3 has 16 residues. Written as DNA, the CDR3 is TGTGCCAGCAGTTACGCATATGGGACCCCCTGGAACATTCAGTACTTC. This sequence encodes CASSYAYGTPWNIQYF.